Listed below are T cell receptor beta chains from one sample, sequenced in a study of T cells in Graves' hyperthyroidism and ophthalmopathy. Each CDR3 protein gets one entry after TCRdb re-called the multiplex PCR reads with MiXCR. The data show hundreds of thousands of distinct CDR3 sequences, about 13% seen once. The sequenced sample consisted of blood. All receptors come from a woman in her late teens or twenties with Graves' hyperthyroidism. CDR3s include the opening cysteine and the closing phenylalanine or tryptophan. The order of the fields is V gene, J gene, D gene, clone size, CDR3 protein, CDR3 DNA. The D gene is left open where the match is weak. A row's size may be missing; if present it is once, few, many or a size class.

>TRBV7-9|TRBJ2-1|TRBD1|many
CASSPVGGRYNEQFF
TGTGCCAGCAGCCCCGTAGGGGGCCGGTACAATGAGCAGTTCTTC
>TRBV7-9|TRBJ1-2|NA|NA
CASSQDRQFDYGYTF
TGTGCCAGCAGCCAAGATAGGCAGTTTGACTATGGCTACACCTTC
>TRBV5-6|TRBJ2-7|TRBD2|few
CASSLGLAGGPVFGEQYF
TGTGCCAGCAGCTTGGGGCTGGCGGGGGGGCCGGTATTCGGCGAGCAGTACTTC
>TRBV6-1|TRBJ2-5|TRBD2|many
CASSEIGTTPGTQYF
TGTGCCAGCAGTGAAATTGGGACTACCCCAGGGACCCAGTACTTC
>TRBV24-1|TRBJ2-1|NA|many
CATSDFRRNEQFF
TGTGCCACCAGTGATTTTCGCCGGAATGAGCAGTTCTTC
>TRBV24-1|TRBJ2-3|NA|many
CATSDQGHMTDTQYF
TGTGCCACCAGTGATCAGGGACACATGACAGATACGCAGTATTTT
>TRBV18|TRBJ2-6|NA|NA
CASSPLPPPSPGANVLTF
TGTGCCAGCTCACCGCTTCCACCGCCTTCCCCTGGGGCCAACGTCCTGACTTTC
>TRBV9|TRBJ2-6|NA|many
CASSVGQSGANVLTF
TGTGCCAGCAGCGTCGGACAGTCTGGGGCCAACGTCCTGACTTTC
>TRBV19|TRBJ1-5|TRBD1|NA
CASADRGNQPQHF
TGTGCCAGTGCGGACAGGGGCAATCAGCCCCAGCATTTT
>TRBV28|TRBJ2-7|NA|many
CASSRSGGFDEQYF
TGTGCCAGCTCGAGGTCTGGGGGGTTCGACGAGCAGTACTTC
>TRBV12-3/TRBV12-4|TRBJ1-2|TRBD1|NA
CASGGGLANYGYTF
TGTGCCAGTGGAGGGGGCCTCGCTAACTATGGCTACACCTTC
>TRBV6-2/TRBV6-3|TRBJ2-7|NA|many
CASSYSSTVLDEQYF
TGTGCCAGCAGTTACTCGTCGACCGTACTAGACGAGCAGTACTTC
>TRBV6-1|TRBJ1-2|NA|few
CASIGRSSGRGNYGYTF
TGTGCCAGCATTGGGCGCTCGAGTGGGAGGGGGAACTATGGCTACACCTTC
>TRBV12-3/TRBV12-4|TRBJ2-7|NA|few
CASSFSTYEQYF
TGTGCCAGCAGTTTCAGCACCTACGAGCAGTACTTC
>TRBV11-1|TRBJ2-3|NA|many
CASSLMEETADTQYF
TGTGCCAGCAGCTTAATGGAGGAAACGGCGGATACGCAGTATTTT
>TRBV12-3/TRBV12-4|TRBJ2-7|NA|NA
CASSLYLYEQYF
TGTGCCAGCAGTTTGTACCTCTACGAGCAGTACTTC
>TRBV3-1|TRBJ1-1|NA|many
CASSQDRGAGQTEAFF
TGTGCCAGCAGCCAAGATAGGGGGGCAGGACAGACTGAAGCTTTCTTT
>TRBV6-1|TRBJ2-7|NA|many
CASSGWGGQTYEQYF
TGTGCCAGCAGTGGTTGGGGCGGGCAGACCTACGAGCAGTACTTC
>TRBV18|TRBJ2-3|TRBD2|many
CASSLQAGGTDTQYF
TGTGCCAGCTCACTCCAAGCGGGAGGCACAGATACGCAGTATTTT
>TRBV27|TRBJ1-6|TRBD1|NA
CASLTGTGGNSPLHF
TGTGCCAGCTTGACCGGGACAGGGGGTAATTCACCCCTCCACTTT
>TRBV6-2/TRBV6-3|TRBJ2-7|NA|many
CASSYPVGEQYF
TGTGCCAGCAGTTACCCCGTCGGGGAGCAGTACTTC
>TRBV3-1|TRBJ2-2|NA|NA
CASSHLFQRNTGELFF
TGTGCCAGCAGCCACCTTTTTCAGCGGAACACCGGGGAGCTGTTTTTT
>TRBV6-4|TRBJ1-2|NA|NA
CASSDSNLMGREAYTF
TGTGCCAGCAGTGACTCGAATCTGATGGGCAGGGAGGCCTACACCTTC
>TRBV19|TRBJ2-7|TRBD1|few
CASSIKGQGVEQYF
TGTGCCAGTAGTATTAAAGGACAGGGAGTTGAGCAGTACTTC
>TRBV25-1|TRBJ2-2|NA|NA
CANSRAGMGNTGELFF
TGTGCCAACAGCCGAGCAGGGATGGGGAACACCGGGGAGCTGTTTTTT
>TRBV6-1|TRBJ1-5|NA|few
CASSFGQGGGQPQHF
TGTGCCAGCAGCTTCGGGCAGGGCGGGGGTCAGCCCCAGCATTTT
>TRBV19|TRBJ2-1|NA|many
CASSNRAAGYNEQFF
TGTGCCAGTAGTAACCGGGCCGCGGGGTACAATGAGCAGTTCTTC
>TRBV3-1|TRBJ2-3|NA|many
CASGEGTDTQYF
TGTGCCAGCGGGGAGGGCACAGATACGCAGTATTTT
>TRBV13|TRBJ2-7|TRBD1|many
CASSLRGRGRMNEQYF
TGTGCCAGCAGCTTACGGGGCAGGGGGCGCATGAACGAGCAGTACTTC
>TRBV19|TRBJ2-7|NA|NA
CASSTGGHYEQYF
TGTGCCAGTAGTACCGGGGGTCACTACGAGCAGTACTTC
>TRBV19|TRBJ2-7|NA|few
CASSIQGRSYEQYF
TGTGCCAGTAGTATCCAGGGACGCTCCTACGAGCAGTACTTC
>TRBV14|TRBJ1-6|NA|few
CASSQGSGGLRTYNSPLHF
TGTGCCAGCAGCCAAGGGTCTGGGGGCCTACGGACCTATAATTCACCCCTCCACTTT
>TRBV7-2|TRBJ2-2|TRBD1|few
CASSLGGTGYHNANTGELFF
TGTGCCAGCAGCTTAGGCGGGACAGGGTACCATAATGCGAACACCGGGGAGCTGTTTTTT
>TRBV5-6|TRBJ1-2|NA|NA
CASSLTGLNYGYTF
TGTGCCAGCAGCCTGACAGGACTGAACTATGGCTACACCTTC
>TRBV11-2|TRBJ1-3|TRBD1|many
CASSPQDRTGNTIYF
TGTGCCAGCAGCCCACAGGACAGGACCGGAAACACCATATATTTT
>TRBV29-1|TRBJ1-1|TRBD1|many
CSGTGGHTEAFF
TGCAGCGGTACAGGGGGCCACACTGAAGCTTTCTTT
>TRBV4-1|TRBJ2-3|NA|NA
CASSQVSSGADTQYF
TGCGCCAGCAGCCAAGTGTCGTCGGGCGCAGATACGCAGTATTTT
>TRBV20-1|TRBJ1-5|NA|many
CSARMRRYSNQPQHF
TGCAGTGCTAGGATGAGGCGATATAGCAATCAGCCCCAGCATTTT
>TRBV11-2|TRBJ1-5|NA|many
CASSPDGPNQPQHF
TGTGCCAGCAGCCCCGACGGTCCCAATCAGCCCCAGCATTTT
>TRBV28|TRBJ1-1|NA|many
CAIWGGPIMNTEAFF
TGTGCCATCTGGGGAGGGCCAATAATGAACACTGAAGCTTTCTTT
>TRBV14|TRBJ2-7|TRBD2|many
CASSQQGLANGEQYF
TGTGCCAGCAGCCAACAGGGACTAGCGAATGGCGAGCAGTACTTC
>TRBV7-2|TRBJ1-3|NA|many
CASSAPAGNSGNTIYF
TGTGCCAGCAGCGCCCCGGCGGGGAACTCTGGAAACACCATATATTTT
>TRBV7-9|TRBJ2-1|TRBD2|many
CASSFLNGGANEHEQFF
TGTGCCAGCAGCTTCCTCAACGGGGGGGCCAACGAGCATGAGCAGTTCTTC
>TRBV4-1|TRBJ1-2|TRBD1|few
CASSQPGQSNYGYTF
TGCGCCAGCAGCCAGCCGGGACAGTCAAACTATGGCTACACCTTC
>TRBV18|TRBJ2-5|NA|NA
CASSPAPGLSLGQETQYF
TGTGCCAGCTCACCAGCGCCAGGACTATCCCTTGGCCAAGAGACCCAGTACTTC
>TRBV5-1|TRBJ2-3|NA|NA
CASRGSGTDTQYF
TGCGCCAGCAGAGGTAGCGGCACAGATACGCAGTATTTT
>TRBV4-1|TRBJ2-3|TRBD2|few
CASSQVLAGYTDTQYF
TGCGCCAGCAGCCAAGTACTAGCGGGATACACAGATACGCAGTATTTT
>TRBV4-1|TRBJ2-7|NA|few
CASSQEGGGKLRGQYF
TGCGCCAGCAGCCAAGAGGGAGGGGGCAAACTACGAGGGCAGTACTTC